This TCR beta chain was recovered during a study of high-grade serous ovarian cancer treatment subgroups. Background on the study: Samples averaged around 14,000 reads and over 6,000 unique TCR beta rearrangements.

Here immunoSEQ multiplex PCR was the method, and the copy in TCRdb shows in-frame clones only, minus some. Among around 37,000 clones listed, roughly 83% were seen once. This CDR3 has 13 amino acids. Germline V gene data show CDR1 as SGHTA and CDR2 as FQGNSA. V was pared by 0 bases and J by 2 bases, with 5 bases between. Tumor samples were taken before definitive surgery or chemotherapy. The material sequenced was tumor tissue. The receptor was derived from a human donor with high-grade serous ovarian cancer. This chain links TRBV7-2 with TRBJ2-7, with D uncertain. The CDR3 spells CASSLASTYEQYF. The DNA for the CDR3 is TGTGCCAGCAGCTTAGCAAGCACCTACGAGCAGTACTTC.